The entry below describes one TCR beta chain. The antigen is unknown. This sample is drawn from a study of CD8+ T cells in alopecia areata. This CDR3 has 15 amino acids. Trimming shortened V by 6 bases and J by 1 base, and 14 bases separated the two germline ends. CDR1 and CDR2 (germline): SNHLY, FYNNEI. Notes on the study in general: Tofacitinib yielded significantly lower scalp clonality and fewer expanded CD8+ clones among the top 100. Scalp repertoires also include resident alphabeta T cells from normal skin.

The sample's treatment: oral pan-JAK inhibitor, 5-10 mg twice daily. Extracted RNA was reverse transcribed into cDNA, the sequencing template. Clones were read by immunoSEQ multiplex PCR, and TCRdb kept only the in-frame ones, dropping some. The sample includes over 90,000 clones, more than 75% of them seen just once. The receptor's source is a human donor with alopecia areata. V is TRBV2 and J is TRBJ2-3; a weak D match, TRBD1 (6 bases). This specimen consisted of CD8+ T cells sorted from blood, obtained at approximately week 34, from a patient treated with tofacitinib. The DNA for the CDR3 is TGTGCCAGCAGAGGGACAATTCTTCGCACAGATACGCAGTATTTT. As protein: CASRGTILRTDTQYF.